The following is a T cell receptor (beta chain) sequence with its context. This entry comes from a study of blood T cell repertoires in COVID-19. Background on the study: Samples came from the United States, Italy and Spain, spanning acute and convalescent COVID-19. The analysed material was cDNA or gDNA that came from T cells, B-cell-depleted T cells, or PBMCs.

Under the authors' procedure: Amplification from reference gene primers served as the basis for estimated nucleated cell counts. Generated by immunoSEQ multiplex PCR, the TCRdb table keeps only in-frame clones and is missing some. Clone size and the V and J calls come from that table; the DNA yielded D and trimming. In the table there are around 250,000 clones, approximately 87% of which are singletons. The sequence was obtained from a human donor in a cohort sampled during active COVID-19. The specimen was peripheral blood.

The CDR3 DNA is TGTGCCAGCAGCGCCAGAGGTCCGCAGTATTTT. It encodes CASSARGPQYF. This chain connects TRBV9 to TRBJ2-3; D remains ambiguous. This CDR3 contains 11 residues. CDR1 is SGDLS and CDR2 is YYNGEE in the germline V gene. Trimming removed 3 bases at V and 10 bases at J, with 9 bases between.